Included here is one TCR beta chain sequence, with context. Donor samples were obtained from healthy Caucasian individuals from Russia, aged 6 to 90. Next came a second PCR, run for 7 to 11 cycles, which used a sample-barcoded 5' primer along with a J-beta primer mix. With 12 random nucleotides, a template-switch adaptor tagged each individual cDNA molecule. All samples yielded 3 million or more CDR3-containing paired-end reads. TCRdb processed the 5' RACE reads anew with MiXCR; each CDR3 protein has one entry. The sample consists of 780,000 or so distinct CDR3 sequences, more than 50% of them appearing once. The length of the CDR3 is 16 residues. With 4 bases clipped from V and 7 bases from J, the junction kept 12 bases outside the gene matches. Germline CDR1 and CDR2: SGHTA and FQGNSA. The sample comes from a study of blood T cells in healthy people across ages.

The sample taken for sequencing was blood. This receptor was identified in a middle-aged man in good health. J is TRBJ2-2 and V is TRBV7-2; 7 bases align to TRBD1. DNA of the CDR3: TGTGCCAGCAGCTCAACAGGGGTCGGAAGGGACGGGGAGCTGTTTTTT. Protein: CASSSTGVGRDGELFF.